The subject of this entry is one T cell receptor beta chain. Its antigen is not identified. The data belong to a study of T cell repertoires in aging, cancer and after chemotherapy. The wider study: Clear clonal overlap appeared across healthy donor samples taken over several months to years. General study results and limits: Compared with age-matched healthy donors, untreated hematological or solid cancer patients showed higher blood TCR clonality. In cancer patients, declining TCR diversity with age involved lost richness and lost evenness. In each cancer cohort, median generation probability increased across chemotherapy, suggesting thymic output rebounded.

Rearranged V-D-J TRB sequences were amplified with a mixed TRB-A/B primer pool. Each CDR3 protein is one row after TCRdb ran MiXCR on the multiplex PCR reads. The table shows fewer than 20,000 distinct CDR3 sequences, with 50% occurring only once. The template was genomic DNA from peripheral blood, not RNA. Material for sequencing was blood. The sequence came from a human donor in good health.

CDR3 coding DNA: TGTGCCAGCAGGGCAGTGGTCTCGGACAGGGCATCCTACGAGCAGTACTTC. It translates to CASRAVVSDRASYEQYF. This chain uses TRBV6-2 or TRBV6-3 with TRBJ2-7; 8 nucleotides match TRBD1. CDR3 length: 17 residues. J lost 1 base, V lost 6 bases, and 14 bases had no gene match. Germline V gives CDR1 MNHEY, CDR2 SVGEGT.